This T cell receptor beta chain was found in a study of CD8 T cells in ankylosing spondylitis. The CDR3 covers 12 residues. CDR1 MNHEY and CDR2 SVGAGI come from the germline V gene. The V end lost 5 bases, the J end lost 7 bases, and 10 bases lay between the germline ends. Library preparation for TCR beta used quantitative 5'-RACE with molecular barcodes. TCRdb reprocessed the 5' RACE reads via MiXCR and lists one record per CDR3 protein. This table has over 30,000 distinct CDR3 sequences, around 10% appearing once. This clonotype is labeled as medium-sized. The antigen is unknown. Study-wide results and caveats: Researchers reportedly found disease-linked clones significantly enriched in matched ankylosing spondylitis synovial fluid. Disease-linked clones bore a CD8+ phenotype, appearing relatively rarely in peripheral blood. It appeared that ankylosing spondylitis blood was characterized by a TCR beta motif of several highly homologous variants.

This chain uses TRBV6-5 with TRBJ2-3; weak D call: TRBD1 (5 bases). The sequence was obtained from a male donor with ankylosing spondylitis. Sequencing used synovial fluid, either unsorted or a sorted T cell fraction (not recorded which). CDR3 in amino acids: CASSDKGNTQYF. In DNA, the CDR3 is TGTGCCAGCAGTGACAAGGGGAATACGCAGTATTTT.